The source of this TCR beta chain is a study of control samples from healthy donors and cancer patients. Repertoires were generated with immunoSEQ multiplex PCR, while TCRdb's copy carries only in-frame clones and drops some. This table has 60,000 to 70,000 clones, roughly 85% appearing once. V was pared by 6 bases and J by 5 bases, with 14 bases between. Germline assignment: CDR1 SNHLY and CDR2 FYNNEI. CDR3 size: 15 residues. V and J are TRBV2 and TRBJ1-6; tentatively, D is TRBD1 (5 bases). This TCR was sampled from a man aged 35 to 55 in good health. The sequenced sample was blood. This CDR3 is CASRNRDGNNSPLHF. CDR3 DNA sequence: TGTGCCAGCAGGAACCGGGACGGCAATAATTCACCCCTCCACTTT.